This T cell receptor (beta chain) is from a study of Graves' ophthalmopathy and Graves' hyperthyroidism. Study context: Untreated patients at initial diagnosis provided peripheral blood. Study-wide results and caveats: The model predicted progression of ophthalmopathy with a sensitivity of 60% to 71%, and its specificity was 72% to 80%. Blood samples also showed most expanded thyroid clonotypes exceeding 0.001 frequency.

RNA transcripts provided the template for amplifying TCR beta CDR3 regions. The first-round RT-PCR employed HTBI primers together with the Qiagen OneStep RT-PCR kit. A multiplex PCR was then performed as the second round. TCRdb used MiXCR to reprocess the multiplex PCR reads, holding one entry per CDR3 protein. The data show a few hundred thousand distinct CDR3 sequences, roughly 21% seen once. Only newly diagnosed hyperthyroidism patients aged 18 to 65, with under 2 months' duration, were enrolled. This clonotype was recorded many times. Antigen unknown. The CDR3 totals 17 residues. The V gene end was trimmed by 7 bases and the J gene end by 0 bases; junction bases not matched to a gene: 15.

Material: peripheral blood. The chain employs TRBV12-3 or TRBV12-4 and TRBJ2-7; 7 bases are a match to TRBD2. This TCR was recovered from a young woman with stable Graves' hyperthyroidism. The CDR3 nucleotides read TGTGCCAGCAATTCGAACCTGCGGGGGAGAAGCTCCTACGAGCAGTACTTC. It translates to CASNSNLRGRSSYEQYF.